The 28 T cell receptor beta chains given below trace back to one sample, sequenced in a study of blood T cells in healthy people across ages. Alongside a J-beta primer mix, a sample-barcoded 5' primer served in a second PCR lasting about 7 to 11 cycles. TCRdb analysed the 5' RACE reads with MiXCR anew, one entry per CDR3 protein. The data show about a million distinct CDR3 sequences, approximately 49% seen once. Sequencing was performed on blood. Every receptor here comes from a man aged 30 to 39 in good health.

This clonotype showed up just a few times. This sequence joins TRBV7-2 and TRBJ2-7; 7 bases are shared with TRBD2. CDR3 length equals 15 residues. Losses at the gene ends were 5 bases for V and 2 bases for J; bases not matched to a gene: 9. The germline CDR1 and CDR2 sequences are SGHTA and FQGNSA. CDR3 residues: CASSPQSGEAYEQYF. CDR3 DNA: TGTGCCAGCAGCCCACAAAGCGGGGAGGCCTACGAGCAGTACTTC.

The chain joins TRBV3-1 to TRBJ2-7, with D perhaps TRBD1 (6 bases). CDR1 is LGHDT, CDR2 YNNKEL, per germline (reference sequence). Trimming pared 0 bases from V and 2 bases from J, leaving 14 bases between. CDR3 length: 16 amino acids. CDR3 in amino acids: CASSQDEVGTPYEQYF. CDR3 coding DNA: TGTGCCAGCAGCCAAGATGAGGTCGGGACACCCTACGAGCAGTACTTC.

V and J are TRBV30 and TRBJ1-2, with TRBD1 as a possible D gene (5 bases). Per the germline V gene, CDR1 is GTSNPN and CDR2 is SVGIG (reference sequence). Trimming left V 4 bases short and J 4 bases short, with 13 bases between. The CDR3 totals 13 residues. The CDR3 nucleotides are TGTGCCTGGACCGACGGGACTGCCTATGGCTACACCTTC. Translated, it gives CAWTDGTAYGYTF.

The gene calls are TRBV9 and TRBJ1-4, with D unresolved. The germline gives CDR1 SGDLS, CDR2 YYNGEE. This CDR3 contains 12 residues. V shed 7 bases and J shed 0 bases, with 4 bases lying between them. The CDR3 protein is CASSATNEKLFF. For the CDR3, the DNA is TGTGCCAGCTCTGCAACTAATGAAAAACTGTTTTTT.

This clonotype was seen only a few times. V is TRBV6-5 and J is TRBJ2-7, with 12 bases aligning to TRBD2. The CDR3 spans 15 residues. Trimming took 2 bases from V and 5 from J; bases not matched to a gene: 4. Germline V lookup: CDR1 MNHEY, CDR2 SVGAGI. As DNA, the CDR3 is TGTGCCAGCAGTTACGGACTAGCGGGGAAAAACGAGCAGTACTTC. Protein product: CASSYGLAGKNEQYF.

The CDR3 here is CSAVENIQYF. CDR3 nucleotide sequence: TGCAGTGCGGTGGAAAACATTCAGTACTTC. The genes are TRBV20-1 and TRBJ2-7; D gene ambiguous. The J call may be in error: the DNA end matches TRBJ2-4 better. CDR1 is DFQATT and CDR2 is SNEGSKA in the germline V gene (reference sequence). The CDR3 extends over 10 amino acids.

Note on this clonotype: Sequence at one end of the junction differs from germline and may be a read error. The chain joins TRBV9 to TRBJ2-5, with 10 nucleotides matching TRBD1. There are 14 residues in the CDR3. The germline gives CDR1 SGDLS, CDR2 YYNGEE. The CDR3 DNA sequence: TGTGCCGGCAGCGCGACAGGGGGCTACAATGAGCAGTACTTC. Residues: CAGSATGGYNEQYF.

With regard to this clonotype: A read error may be the cause here, since a much bigger clone is one base away. This rearrangement joins TRBV27 to TRBJ2-7; D possibly corresponds to TRBD1 (5 bases). The germline V gene has CDR1 MNHEY and CDR2 SMNVEV (reference sequence). The CDR3 totals 12 residues. Trimming stripped 6 bases from V and 3 bases from J, with 9 bases between. The CDR3 region is CASRSDNYEQYF. The CDR3, as DNA: TGTGCCAGCAGATCGGACAACTACGAGCAGTACTTC.

This clonotype was seen a handful of times. This rearrangement joins TRBV5-1 to TRBJ1-2, with 7 bases lining up with TRBD1. CDR1 is SGHRS and CDR2 is YFSETQ in the germline V gene. V dropped 3 bases and J dropped 4; count of bases not matched to a gene: 6. The CDR3 has 14 amino acids. CDR3 protein: CASSSTGRGYGYTF. CDR3 bases: TGCGCCAGCAGCTCGACAGGGAGGGGCTATGGCTACACCTTC. Filled out from reference TRBV5-1 and TRBJ1-2, the complete variable domain reads KAGVTQTPRYLIKTRGQQVTLSCSPISGHRSVSWYQQTPGQGLQFLFEYFSETQRNKGNFPGRFSGRQFSNSRSEMNVSTLELGDSALYLCASSSTGRGYGYTFGSGTRLTVV.

The chain recombines TRBV20-1 with TRBJ2-7; 7 bases fit TRBD1. The CDR3 runs to 14 residues. J lost 4 bases, V lost 5 bases, and 11 bases had no gene match. The germline V gene encodes CDR1 DFQATT and CDR2 SNEGSKA (reference sequence). CDR3: CSAPPQQGRYEQYF. The CDR3, as DNA: TGCAGTGCTCCCCCCCAACAGGGGCGGTACGAGCAGTACTTC.

The table lists this clonotype with a few counts. The V call is TRBV6-5, the J call TRBJ2-7; D may be TRBD1 or TRBD2 (5 bases each). The CDR3 is 15 amino acids. Trimming cost V 0 bases and J 1 base, with 10 bases left between them. Germline CDR1 reads MNHEY; CDR2 reads SVGAGI. CDR3: CASSYSIGASYEQYF. CDR3 nucleotides: TGTGCCAGCAGTTACTCGATCGGGGCATCCTACGAGCAGTACTTC.

This chain uses TRBV2 with TRBJ2-3; 7 bases align to TRBD2. This CDR3 contains 16 residues. Germline CDR1 SNHLY, CDR2 FYNNEI. Losses at the gene ends were 5 bases for V and 0 bases for J; bases not matched to a gene: 8. The CDR3 loop is CASSLREATSTDTQYF. In nucleotides, the CDR3 is TGTGCCAGCAGTCTCCGGGAGGCTACTAGCACAGATACGCAGTATTTT.

This clonotype was picked up a small number of times. V gene TRBV5-1 combines with J gene TRBJ2-5; no reliable D call. There are 14 residues in the CDR3. Germline V gene lookup returns CDR1 SGHRS and CDR2 YFSETQ. Between the trimmed V and J ends, which lost 3 bases and 5 bases, there was a span of 14 bases. The CDR3 loop is CASSSKVYAETQYF. The CDR3 region has the DNA TGCGCCAGCAGCTCGAAAGTTTATGCGGAGACCCAGTACTTC.

The chain employs TRBV7-9 and TRBJ2-5; no definite D call. CDR1 and CDR2 (germline): SEHNR, FQNEAQ (reference sequence). V was clipped by 1 base and J by 3 bases, with 12 bases between them. This CDR3 spans 15 amino acids. The CDR3 here is CASSLVGMAEETQYF. CDR3 bases: TGTGCCAGCAGCTTAGTGGGCATGGCGGAAGAGACCCAGTACTTC.

The chain carries TRBV20-1 and TRBJ2-3; 9 nucleotides match TRBD1. The length of the CDR3 is 16 residues. V shed 6 bases and J 2 bases; nucleotides not matched to a gene: 12. From germline, CDR1 is DFQATT and CDR2 SNEGSKA (reference sequence). The CDR3: CSANTGQGINTDTQYF. In nucleotides, the CDR3 is TGCAGTGCAAATACCGGACAGGGGATAAACACAGATACGCAGTATTTT.

This chain links TRBV5-5 with TRBJ2-5; D is perhaps TRBD2 (5 bases). Trimming stripped 3 bases from V and 3 bases from J, with 9 bases between. This CDR3 spans 13 amino acids. Per the germline V gene, CDR1 is SGHKS and CDR2 is YYEKEE (reference sequence). As DNA, the CDR3 is TGTGCCAGCAGCTGGTGGGGAGAAGAGACCCAGTACTTC. Protein sequence: CASSWWGEETQYF. The variable domain in full, with the rest retrieved from reference TRBV5-5 and TRBJ2-5, is DAGVTQSPTHLIKTRGQQVTLRCSPISGHKSVSWYQQVLGQGPQFIFQYYEKEERGRGNFPDRFSARQFPNYSSELNVNALLLGDSALYLCASSWWGEETQYFGPGTRLLVL.

The V call is TRBV12-3 or TRBV12-4, the J call TRBJ1-2, with D tentatively TRBD1 (6 bases). This CDR3 has 13 residues. V shed 6 bases and J shed 8 bases, with 16 bases lying between them. Written as DNA, the CDR3 is TGTGCCAGCAGCACATCACAGGGAGACGGCTACACCTTC. This translates into CASSTSQGDGYTF.

This clonotype has a handful of counts. The chain is built from TRBV14 and TRBJ2-5, with D hard to call. With 3 bases removed from V and 4 bases from J, the gap between germline ends came to 6 bases. In germline, CDR1 is SGHDN, CDR2 FVKESK. This CDR3 contains 12 residues. CDR3 region: CASSHVPETQYF. The CDR3 region has the DNA TGTGCCAGCAGCCATGTCCCAGAGACCCAGTACTTC. Full variable domain (missing parts from reference TRBV14 and TRBJ2-5): EAGVTQFPSHSVIEKGQTVTLRCDPISGHDNLYWYRRVMGKEIKFLLHFVKESKQDESGMPNNRFLAERTGGTYSTLKVQPAELEDSGVYFCASSHVPETQYFGPGTRLLVL.

This sequence joins TRBV10-3 and TRBJ2-2, with TRBD1 matching over 9 bases. This CDR3 has 23 amino acids. J lost 0 bases, V lost 6 bases, and 26 bases had no gene match. Per germline, CDR1 ENHRY and CDR2 SYGVKD. CDR3 region: CAISSDRGSRPSPPQTNTGELFF. DNA of the CDR3: TGTGCCATCAGCTCGGACAGGGGTTCTAGACCGAGTCCTCCCCAAACGAACACCGGGGAGCTGTTTTTT.

This clonotype has ten or more counts. V gene TRBV12-3 or TRBV12-4 combines with J gene TRBJ2-3; D unresolved. The ends were cut back, 4 bases at V and 2 bases at J, with 13 bases in the middle. The CDR3 extends over 15 amino acids. The CDR3: CASSSHRLYTDTQYF. The CDR3 nucleotides are TGTGCCAGCAGTTCGCACAGACTCTACACAGATACGCAGTATTTT.

The V call is TRBV29-1, the J call TRBJ2-3; maybe TRBD1 (6 bases). Germline V lookup: CDR1 SQVTM, CDR2 ANQGSEA. The CDR3 spans 14 residues. V lost 6 bases and J lost 3, with 16 bases in between. CDR3 nucleotides: TGCAGCGTAAGAGGGGGACGGGGAACAGATACGCAGTATTTT. It yields the protein CSVRGGRGTDTQYF.

This clonotype came up a few times. The chain carries TRBV7-2 and TRBJ2-3; D is possibly TRBD2 (5 bases). The CDR3 covers 13 residues. Germline loops: CDR1 SGHTA, CDR2 FQGNSA. Trimming left V 5 bases short and J 6 bases short, with 12 bases between. The CDR3 nucleotides are TGTGCCAGCAGCCCAGAACTAGTGGATACGCAGTATTTT. Protein product: CASSPELVDTQYF. The whole variable domain, remainder taken from reference TRBV7-2 and TRBJ2-3, is GAGVSQSPSNKVTEKGKDVELRCDPISGHTALYWYRQSLGQGLEFLIYFQGNSAPDKSGLPSDRFSAERTGGSVSTLTIQRTQQEDSAVYLCASSPELVDTQYFGPGTRLTVL.

The chain couples TRBV12-3 or TRBV12-4 to TRBJ2-4, with 9 bases fitting TRBD1. Gene TRBJ2-7 matches the end of the DNA better, so the J call may be wrong. CDR3 length: 15 amino acids. In nucleotides, the CDR3 is TGTGCCAGCTCCAATCCGGGACAGGGCCATTACGAGCAGTACTTC. This gives the protein CASSNPGQGHYEQYF.

This sequence joins TRBV5-1 and TRBJ1-5, with 9 bases that match TRBD1. Trimming cost V 4 bases and J 6 bases; bases outside gene matches: 5. The germline gives CDR1 SGHRS, CDR2 YFSETQ. This CDR3 is built from 14 residues. The CDR3 DNA reads TGCGCCAGCAGCGAGGGACAGGGTGGTCAGCCCCAGCATTTT. This sequence encodes CASSEGQGGQPQHF.

This chain uses TRBV27 with TRBJ2-4; weak D call: TRBD2 (5 bases). Germline V gene lookup returns CDR1 MNHEY and CDR2 SMNVEV (reference sequence). This CDR3 has 13 amino acids. V lost 3 bases, J lost 13 bases, and 16 bases lay in between. This CDR3 is CASSLTRGSQQYF. DNA for the CDR3: TGTGCCAGCAGTTTGACCCGCGGGTCGCAGCAGTACTTC.

The chain employs TRBV6-2 or TRBV6-3 and TRBJ1-5, with TRBD1 matching 7 bases. Germline V lookup: CDR1 MNHEY, CDR2 SVGEGT. The CDR3 extends over 16 amino acids. Germline trimming cut 7 bases from V and 1 base from J; bases unmatched to any gene: 10. The CDR3 sequence is CASTSDRARSNQPQHF. The CDR3 bases are TGTGCCAGCACCTCAGACAGGGCAAGGAGCAATCAGCCCCAGCATTTT.

The sample holds a few counts of this clonotype. The chain joins TRBV2 to TRBJ2-6, with D unresolved. The germline CDR1 and CDR2 sequences are SNHLY and FYNNEI. CDR3 length equals 16 residues. V shed 7 bases and J shed 0 bases, with 13 bases lying between them. The CDR3 DNA reads TGTGCCAGCATATGGGAAGCCGTCTCTGGGGCCAACGTCCTGACTTTC. Translating it yields CASIWEAVSGANVLTF.

At least ten counts were recorded for this clonotype. V usage is TRBV12-3 or TRBV12-4 and J usage is TRBJ1-2, with a possible D match to TRBD1 (5 bases). The CDR3 runs 13 residues. The ends were cut back, 6 bases at V and 6 bases at J, with 14 bases in the middle. As DNA, the CDR3 is TGTGCCAGCAGACGGGGGACTCCCAATGGCTACACCTTC. It is translated as CASRRGTPNGYTF.